Listed below are T cell receptor beta chains from one sample, sequenced in a study of PD-L1 blockade in urothelial cancer. Profiled with immunoSEQ multiplex PCR; TCRdb holds only in-frame clones, not every one. The sample holds 25,000 to 30,000 clones; around 87% are singletons and the top ten take about 3.4%. The source was PBMCs, collected around atezolizumab (anti-PD-L1) treatment. These receptor sequences come from a man aged 50 to 60 with urothelial cancer. CDR3s include the opening cysteine and the closing phenylalanine or tryptophan. D genes are given only for firm matches. Clone sizes are given selectively: once, few, many, or a class where the clone is expanded.

>TRBV5-1|TRBJ2-3|NA|NA
TGCGCCAGCAGCCCGATACGTGCAGGGACAGATACGCAGTATTTT
CASSPIRAGTDTQYF
>TRBV6-5|TRBJ2-7|once|NA
TGTGCCAGCAGTGAGCCAGGAGGCGGCGGGCAGTACTTC
CASSEPGGGGQYF
>TRBV2|TRBJ1-3|NA|TRBD1
TGTGCCAGCAGTGCCCGACAGGGAGCCCGAAACACCATATATTTT
CASSARQGARNTIYF
>TRBV5-1|TRBJ2-3|NA|TRBD2
TGCGCCAGCAGCTTGCGATGGACTAGCCGCACAGATACGCAGTATTTT
CASSLRWTSRTDTQYF
>TRBV28|TRBJ1-2|NA|TRBD1
TGTGCCAGCGGCTTGGGACAGACTCGGGTTCCCTATGGCTACACCTTC
CASGLGQTRVPYGYTF
>TRBV15|TRBJ2-2|NA|NA
TGTGCCACCAGCAGAGCCCCCAGGGGGGACACCGGGGAGCTGTTTTTT
CATSRAPRGDTGELFF
>TRBV28|TRBJ2-3|NA|NA
TGTGCCAGCAGTCCTAGCGTTACTAGCACAGATACGCAGTATTTT
CASSPSVTSTDTQYF
>TRBV18|TRBJ2-1|NA|NA
TGTGCCAGCTCACTCCTCGAGGGGGGGTTTAACAATGAGCAGTTCTTC
CASSLLEGGFNNEQFF
>TRBV5-6|TRBJ2-1|NA|NA
TGTGCCAGCAGCTTACCGGCGGGACCTGAGCAGTTCTTC
CASSLPAGPEQFF
>TRBV15|TRBJ2-1|NA|TRBD2
TGTGCCACCAGCAGAGCCGGGGGGGCCCATGAGCAGTTCTTC
CATSRAGGAHEQFF
>TRBV19|TRBJ1-1|NA|NA
TGTGCCAGTACTCCCCATCCTCGAGAGGAAGCTTTCTTT
CASTPHPREEAFF
>TRBV6-5|TRBJ2-2|few|NA
TGTGCCAGCAGTTACTCAGGGGCAGACACCGGGGAGCTGTTTTTT
CASSYSGADTGELFF
>TRBV6-4|TRBJ2-2|NA|NA
TGTGCCAGCAGCTCTGGACAACCCGGGGAGCTGTTTTTT
CASSSGQPGELFF
>TRBV18|TRBJ2-3|NA|TRBD2
TGTGCCAGCTCACCACTCGGGCAGGCTACGGGACTAGCGGGGGATACGCAGTATTTT
CASSPLGQATGLAGDTQYF
>TRBV5-6|TRBJ2-1|NA|NA
TGTGCCAGCAGCTTGACAGGGCAGGAGCAGTTCTTC
CASSLTGQEQFF
>TRBV7-9|TRBJ1-4|NA|NA
TGTGCCAGCAGCTTAGTTGACTCCTTTCGTGGTGAAAAACTGTTTTTT
CASSLVDSFRGEKLFF
>TRBV28|TRBJ2-4|NA|TRBD1
TGTGCCAGCAGACCCGGACAGGGAGCCAAAAACATTCAGTACTTC
CASRPGQGAKNIQYF
>TRBV14|TRBJ2-6|NA|NA
TGTGCCAGCAGCCAACGGGTCTTACTCTCTGGGGCCAACGTCCTGACTTTC
CASSQRVLLSGANVLTF
>TRBV29-1|TRBJ2-5|NA|NA
TGCAGCCTCACTCTGCTGGAGACCCAGTACTTC
CSLTLLETQYF
>TRBV11-2|TRBJ2-1|NA|TRBD2
TGTGCCAGCATGGGGCGGGAGCGCCTCAATGAGCAGTTCTTC
CASMGRERLNEQFF
>TRBV2|TRBJ2-7|NA|TRBD1
TGTGCCAGCACCACAGGGGGCGCATGGTCCTACGAGCAGTACTTC
CASTTGGAWSYEQYF
>TRBV7-6|TRBJ2-5|NA|NA
TGTGCCAGCAGCGGAGAGGGCGTGGGAGAGACCCAGTACTTC
CASSGEGVGETQYF
>TRBV5-1|TRBJ2-1|NA|TRBD1
TGCGCCAGCAGCTGGACAGGGGGCAGTGAGCAGTTCTTC
CASSWTGGSEQFF
>TRBV28|TRBJ2-7|NA|NA
TGTGCCAGCAGCCTTCTGCCTACCGAGCAGTACTTC
CASSLLPTEQYF
>TRBV19|TRBJ2-7|NA|NA
TGTGCCAGTAGTCCAAGACAGTGGACCTCCTACGAGCAGTACTTC
CASSPRQWTSYEQYF
>TRBV4-2|TRBJ2-1|NA|TRBD2
TGTGCCAGCAGCCAAGATGCTAGCGGGGGGGCCAATGAGCAGTTCTTC
CASSQDASGGANEQFF
>TRBV27|TRBJ1-4|NA|TRBD1
TGTGCCAGCAGTTCTAGACAGGGTAGGGAAAAACTGTTTTTT
CASSSRQGREKLFF
>TRBV6-5|TRBJ2-5|NA|NA
TGTGCCAGCAGTTACCGGGACACTAAAGAGACCCAGTACTTC
CASSYRDTKETQYF
>TRBV7-2|TRBJ2-5|NA|TRBD2
TGTGCCAGCAGCTTTTGGACTAGCGGGGTAGTAGAGACCCAGTACTTC
CASSFWTSGVVETQYF
>TRBV14|TRBJ2-5|once|NA
TGTGCCAGCAGCCAATGGCGGGGAGAGACCCAGTACTTC
CASSQWRGETQYF
>TRBV7-9|TRBJ1-4|NA|NA
TGTGCCAGCAGCTTAGGAACAGGGTGGGATGAAAAACTGTTTTTT
CASSLGTGWDEKLFF
>TRBV5-4|TRBJ1-4|NA|NA
TGTGCCAGCAGCTTGGTGGGCGAAAAACTGTTTTTT
CASSLVGEKLFF
>TRBV10-1|TRBJ2-1|once|TRBD1
TGCGCCAGCGGGACAGTTCCTAATGAGCAGTTCTTC
CASGTVPNEQFF
>TRBV9|TRBJ2-7|NA|TRBD1
TGTGCCAGCAGCGCCGGACAGGGGCCGGCCTACGAGCAGTACTTC
CASSAGQGPAYEQYF
>TRBV5-1|TRBJ1-1|NA|NA
TGCGCCAGCAGCTTGGATAGCCGGCAGAACACTGAAGCTTTCTTT
CASSLDSRQNTEAFF
>TRBV5-1|TRBJ2-7|NA|NA
TGCGCCAGCAGCTCTGAGGCCAGCTACGAGCAGTACTTC
CASSSEASYEQYF
>TRBV25-1|TRBJ2-5|NA|NA
TGTGCCAGCAGTGACCCCGATTACGGGTCCCAAGAGACCCAGTACTTC
CASSDPDYGSQETQYF
>TRBV9|TRBJ2-7|once|TRBD2
TGTGCCAGCAGCCCGGGAGGGGGTTACGAGCAGTACTTC
CASSPGGGYEQYF
>TRBV7-6|TRBJ2-3|NA|TRBD1
TGTGCCAGCAGCTTAGTTGGGACAGGGGGCACAGATACGCAGTATTTT
CASSLVGTGGTDTQYF
>TRBV5-4|TRBJ2-5|few|NA
TGTGCCAGCAGCCTACGGACCAGGGTAAAAGAGACCCAGTACTTC
CASSLRTRVKETQYF
>TRBV27|TRBJ1-2|NA|NA
TGTGCCAGCAGGACAAACCAGGGCTACACCTTC
CASRTNQGYTF
>TRBV5-1|TRBJ2-2|NA|TRBD2
TGCGCCAGCACCCGGGGGACTAGCGGGAGTGGCGGGGAGCTGTTTTTT
CASTRGTSGSGGELFF
>TRBV9|TRBJ2-3|NA|TRBD2
TGTGCCAGCAGTTTCGCCGAGCGGGGGAGCACAGATACGCAGTATTTT
CASSFAERGSTDTQYF
>TRBV7-8|TRBJ2-7|NA|NA
TGTGCCAGCAGCTTACACCCCCCAGGGCCCACCACCTCCTACGAGCAGTACTTC
CASSLHPPGPTTSYEQYF
>TRBV7-9|TRBJ2-6|NA|TRBD1
TGTGCCAGCAGCTCGCGCGCCGGGACAGCTTTATCTGGGGCCAACGTCCTGACTTTC
CASSSRAGTALSGANVLTF
>TRBV27|TRBJ2-1|NA|TRBD2
TGTGCCAGCAGTCAGACTAGCGGGAGGAACAATGAGCAGTTCTTC
CASSQTSGRNNEQFF
>TRBV6-1|TRBJ2-7|NA|NA
TGTGCCAGCAGTGAGAGAGGGCCCTCGGGCGAGCAGTACTTC
CASSERGPSGEQYF
>TRBV7-8|TRBJ1-3|NA|NA
TGTGCCAGCAGCTTAGAAAGGGGGATTGGAAACACCATATATTTT
CASSLERGIGNTIYF
>TRBV5-1|TRBJ2-3|NA|NA
TGCGCCAGCAGCCCCGGGGGTATTTTGGATACGCAGTATTTT
CASSPGGILDTQYF
>TRBV25-1|TRBJ2-5|NA|TRBD1
TGTGCCAGCAGTGGATGGACAGGGGGTTTAGAGACCCAGTACTTC
CASSGWTGGLETQYF
>TRBV5-5|TRBJ1-5|NA|NA
TGTGCCAGCAGCTTGGCAGGGCGAAATCAGCCCCAGCATTTT
CASSLAGRNQPQHF
>TRBV7-3|TRBJ2-1|NA|TRBD1
TGTGCCAGCAGCAGGGACAGGGGGGCTTACAATGAGCAGTTCTTC
CASSRDRGAYNEQFF